This passage covers 17 T cell receptor beta chains from one sample sequenced in a study of graft-versus-host responses after intestinal transplantation. Stimulators, around 200,000 irradiated and violet-dye-labeled cells, were plated with around 200,000 CFSE-labeled responder cells. Generated by immunoSEQ multiplex PCR, the TCRdb table keeps only in-frame clones and is missing some. The sample comprises about 14,000 clones, roughly 32% of which are singletons, and roughly 2.2% rests with the top ten. The sequenced sample was alloreactive CD8+ T cells from a mixed lymphocyte reaction culture, obtained before intestinal transplant. Noted subset: CFSE-low proliferating T cells sorted from roughly 6-day pre-transplant mixed lymphocyte reaction (GvH or HvG direction). Receptors originate from a human patient who received an intestinal transplant.

V usage is TRBV7-2 and J usage is TRBJ2-7; TRBD1 matches at 8 bases. Germline assignment: CDR1 SGHTA and CDR2 FQGNSA. After removal of 5 bases from V and 3 bases from J, the junction contained 9 bases not matched to a gene. This CDR3 comprises 15 residues. The CDR3 nucleotides are TGTGCCAGCAGCCCGTGGACAGGGTTGAGCTACGAGCAGTACTTC. Translation gives CASSPWTGLSYEQYF.

This clone showed up just a few times. V and J are TRBV15 and TRBJ2-3; tentatively, D is TRBD1 or TRBD2 (6 bases each). The V and J ends lost 3 bases and 3 bases respectively, with 13 bases between them. From germline, CDR1 is LNHNV and CDR2 YYDKDF (reference sequence). The CDR3 covers 15 residues. DNA for the CDR3: TGTGCCACCAGCAGGTCGGGGGCCTGGACAGATACGCAGTATTTT. It codes for CATSRSGAWTDTQYF.

This chain connects TRBV5-1 to TRBJ2-3; 13 nucleotides agree with TRBD2. This CDR3 has 17 amino acids. Germline V lookup: CDR1 SGHRS, CDR2 YFSETQ. V was clipped by 0 bases and J by 5 bases; unmatched bases: 6. CDR3 in DNA: TGCGCCAGCAGCTTGGAGGGGGGACTAGCGGGAATAGATACGCAGTATTTT. The encoded protein is CASSLEGGLAGIDTQYF.

The chain employs TRBV9 and TRBJ2-1; tentatively, D is TRBD2 (6 bases). V gave up 4 bases and J gave up 4 bases, with 15 bases separating them. In germline, CDR1 is SGDLS, CDR2 YYNGEE. CDR3 size: 15 residues. CDR3 bases: TGTGCCAGCAGCTCCGGGGGAGAACCATACAATGAGCAGTTCTTC. Encoded protein: CASSSGGEPYNEQFF.

This clone has a handful of counts. The rearrangement links TRBV6-5 to TRBJ2-7; D ambiguous. CDR1 is MNHEY, CDR2 SVGAGI, per germline. The length of the CDR3 is 12 residues. The V end was cut by 8 bases, the J end by 6 bases, with 14 bases between. This CDR3 is CASSNFGLEQYF. Written as DNA, the CDR3 is TGTGCCAGCTCTAATTTCGGCCTCGAGCAGTACTTC.

The gene calls are TRBV27 and TRBJ2-3; D is possibly TRBD1 or TRBD2 (6 bases each). Germline V gene sequence: CDR1 MNHEY, CDR2 SMNVEV (reference sequence). V shed 0 bases and J shed 6 bases, with 10 bases lying between them. The CDR3 contains 14 residues. CDR3 nucleotides: TGTGCCAGCAGTTTATCCCCGGGGGCGGATACGCAGTATTTT. It translates to CASSLSPGADTQYF.

Only a few counts were recorded for this clone. The chain recombines TRBV5-1 with TRBJ1-1; D unclear. Germline CDR1 and CDR2: SGHRS and YFSETQ. The CDR3 spans 14 residues. V was clipped by 0 bases and J by 3 bases, with 9 bases between them. The CDR3 region is CASSLGVLYTEAFF. The DNA of the CDR3 is TGCGCCAGCAGCTTGGGGGTCTTGTACACTGAAGCTTTCTTT. Variable domain in full (rest from reference TRBV5-1 and TRBJ1-1): KAGVTQTPRYLIKTRGQQVTLSCSPISGHRSVSWYQQTPGQGLQFLFEYFSETQRNKGNFPGRFSGRQFSNSRSEMNVSTLELGDSALYLCASSLGVLYTEAFFGQGTRLTVV.

In this sample, this clone turned up a few times. V and J are TRBV27 and TRBJ2-7; D is possibly TRBD1 or TRBD2 (7 bases each). V shed 6 bases and J shed 1 base, with 19 bases lying between them. This CDR3 spans 16 amino acids. CDR1 MNHEY and CDR2 SMNVEV come from the germline V gene (reference sequence). The CDR3 DNA sequence: TGTGCCAGCAGCCAAGGGGGCCCGGGGGGTTCCTACGAGCAGTACTTC. Encoded protein: CASSQGGPGGSYEQYF.

This chain links TRBV4-1 with TRBJ1-6; tentative D call: TRBD1 (6 bases). The germline CDR1 and CDR2 sequences are MGHRA and YSYEKL. With 0 bases removed from V and 0 bases from J, the gap between germline ends came to 12 bases. The CDR3 runs to 18 residues. The chain's CDR3 is CASSQDPQGSSYNSPLHF. The CDR3 DNA reads TGCGCCAGCAGCCAAGATCCCCAGGGGAGCTCCTATAATTCACCCCTCCACTTT.

The chain employs TRBV5-6 and TRBJ1-2; unclear D gene. Trimming left V 0 bases short and J 7 bases short, with 10 bases between. CDR3 size: 13 residues. The germline V gene encodes CDR1 SGHDT and CDR2 YYEEEE. CDR3 amino acids: CASSLAGEGGYTF. Written as DNA, the CDR3 is TGTGCCAGCAGCTTGGCCGGGGAGGGTGGCTACACCTTC.

V gene TRBV7-8 combines with J gene TRBJ2-1; D gene unclear. The CDR3 is 15 amino acids. Germline CDR1 is SGHVS and CDR2 is FQNEAQ. V lost 5 bases and J lost 7, with 18 bases in between. The CDR3 loop is CASSRLGFKRNEQFF. As DNA, the CDR3 is TGTGCCAGCAGCCGCCTCGGATTTAAAAGGAATGAGCAGTTCTTC.

In this sample, this clone is medium-sized (0.01 to 0.1%). The chain couples TRBV27 to TRBJ2-1; D gene ambiguous. The germline V gene encodes CDR1 MNHEY and CDR2 SMNVEV (reference sequence). The CDR3 covers 14 residues. Trimming shortened V by 4 bases and J by 0 bases, and 7 bases separated the two germline ends. For the CDR3, the DNA is TGTGCCAGCAGTTCCGGCAGCTCCTACAATGAGCAGTTCTTC. Translation gives CASSSGSSYNEQFF.

The chain is built from TRBV7-8 and TRBJ1-1; tentatively, D is TRBD1 (5 bases). The germline V gene has CDR1 SGHVS and CDR2 FQNEAQ. This CDR3 has 13 residues. V dropped 5 bases and J dropped 5 bases, with 12 bases sitting between them. The CDR3 region is CASSTGPGTEAFF. The CDR3 DNA follows: TGTGCCAGCAGCACAGGTCCCGGGACTGAAGCTTTCTTT.

The CDR3 spells CATYGQYNEQFF. The CDR3 DNA follows: TGTGCCACCTACGGACAGTACAATGAGCAGTTCTTC. The chain recombines TRBV15 with TRBJ2-1; tentatively, D is TRBD1 (6 bases). With 8 bases removed from V and 4 bases from J, the gap between germline ends came to 9 bases. The CDR3 runs to 12 residues. CDR1 and CDR2 from the germline V gene are LNHNV and YYDKDF (reference sequence).

This CDR3 is CASSLRRVYNSPLHF. CDR3 coding DNA: TGTGCCAGCAGCTTGAGAAGGGTCTATAATTCACCCCTCCACTTT. The V and J genes are TRBV5-6 and TRBJ1-6; D is ambiguous. Germline V lookup: CDR1 SGHDT, CDR2 YYEEEE. CDR3 length: 15 amino acids. Trimming shortened V by 1 base and J by 3 bases, and 8 bases separated the two germline ends.

The genes are TRBV27 and TRBJ1-5; perhaps TRBD1 as D (5 bases). The V and J ends lost 8 bases and 3 bases respectively, with 14 bases between them. The CDR3 sequence is 14 residues long. Germline V gene sequence: CDR1 MNHEY, CDR2 SMNVEV (reference sequence). CDR3 in amino acids: CASGLQGVNQPQHF. The CDR3 bases are TGTGCCAGCGGACTCCAGGGCGTCAATCAGCCCCAGCATTTT.

The chain employs TRBV29-1 and TRBJ1-3; D is possibly TRBD1 (6 bases). V lost 6 bases, J lost 1 base, and 13 bases lay in between. The CDR3 is 14 amino acids. Germline assignment: CDR1 SQVTM and CDR2 ANQGSEA. CDR3 sequence: CSVAGTPSGNTIYF. DNA for the CDR3: TGCAGCGTCGCTGGGACACCGTCTGGAAACACCATATATTTT.